This TCR beta chain was obtained from a study of blood T cell repertoires in COVID-19. The CDR3 consists of 15 residues. Germline loops: CDR1 MDHEN, CDR2 SYDVKM. The junction had 10 bases not matched to a gene; V was cut back by 7 bases and J by 4 bases. Here immunoSEQ multiplex PCR was the method, and the copy in TCRdb shows in-frame clones only, minus some. This table has 200,000 to 250,000 clones, 85% to 90% appearing once. Sequencing used PBMCs or T cells enriched from blood (not recorded which). The chain links TRBV28 to TRBJ1-5, with 7 positions matching TRBD1. The origin of this receptor is a woman aged 18-29 years in a cohort exposed to, infected with or recovered from COVID-19 (not recorded which). CDR3 DNA sequence: TGTGCCAGCATGCTAGGGGGCGCTTTTAATCAGCCCCAGCATTTT. It translates to CASMLGGAFNQPQHF. Combining the CDR3 with reference TRBV28 and TRBJ1-5 gives the whole variable domain DVKVTQSSRYLVKRTGEKVFLECVQDMDHENMFWYRQDPGLGLRLIYFSYDVKMKEKGDIPEGYSVSREKKERFSLILESASTNQTSMYLCASMLGGAFNQPQHFGDGTRLSIL.